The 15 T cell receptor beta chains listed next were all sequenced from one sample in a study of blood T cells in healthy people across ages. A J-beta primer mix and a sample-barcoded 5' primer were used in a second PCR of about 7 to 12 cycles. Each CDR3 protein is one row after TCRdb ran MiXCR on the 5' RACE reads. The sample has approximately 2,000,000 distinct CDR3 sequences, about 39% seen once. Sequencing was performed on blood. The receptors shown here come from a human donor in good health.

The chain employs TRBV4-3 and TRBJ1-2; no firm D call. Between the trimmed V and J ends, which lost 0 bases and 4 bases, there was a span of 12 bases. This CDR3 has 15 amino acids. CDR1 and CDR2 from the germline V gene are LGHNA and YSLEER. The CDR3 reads CASSQEQGPGYGYTF. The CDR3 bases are TGCGCCAGCAGCCAAGAGCAAGGGCCAGGCTATGGCTACACCTTC.

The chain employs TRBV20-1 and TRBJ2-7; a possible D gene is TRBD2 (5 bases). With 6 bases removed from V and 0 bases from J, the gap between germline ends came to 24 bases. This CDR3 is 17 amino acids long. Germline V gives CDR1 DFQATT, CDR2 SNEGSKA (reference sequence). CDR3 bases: TGCAGTGCCAACTCGGGCTTCGGGTCGGGGAACTCCTACGAGCAGTACTTC. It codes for CSANSGFGSGNSYEQYF.

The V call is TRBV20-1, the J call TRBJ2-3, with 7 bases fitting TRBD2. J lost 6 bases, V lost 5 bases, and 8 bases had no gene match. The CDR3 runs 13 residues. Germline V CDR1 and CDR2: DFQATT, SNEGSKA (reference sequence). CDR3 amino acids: CSAAGRGMDTQYF. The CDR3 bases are TGCAGTGCTGCTGGGCGGGGGATGGATACGCAGTATTTT.

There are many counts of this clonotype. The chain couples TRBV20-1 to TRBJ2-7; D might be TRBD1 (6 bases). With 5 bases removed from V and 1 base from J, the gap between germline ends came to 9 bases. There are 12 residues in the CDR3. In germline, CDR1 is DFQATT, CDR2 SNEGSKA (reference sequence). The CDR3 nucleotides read TGCAGTGCTCCACAGGGATCCTACGAGCAGTACTTC. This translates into CSAPQGSYEQYF.

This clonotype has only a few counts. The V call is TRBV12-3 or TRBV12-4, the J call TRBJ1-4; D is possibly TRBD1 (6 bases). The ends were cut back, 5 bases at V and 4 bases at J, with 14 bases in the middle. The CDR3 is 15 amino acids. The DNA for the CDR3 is TGTGCCAGCAGTCCAACAGGGATCGGTAATGAAAAACTGTTTTTT. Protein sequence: CASSPTGIGNEKLFF.

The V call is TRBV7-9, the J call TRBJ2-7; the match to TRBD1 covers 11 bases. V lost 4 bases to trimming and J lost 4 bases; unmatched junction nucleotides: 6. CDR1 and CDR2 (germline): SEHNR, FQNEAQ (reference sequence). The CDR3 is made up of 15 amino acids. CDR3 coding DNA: TGTGCCAGCAGCTATGGACAGGGGGCGGCGTACGAGCAGTACTTC. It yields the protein CASSYGQGAAYEQYF. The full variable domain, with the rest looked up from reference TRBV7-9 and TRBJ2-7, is DTGVSQNPRHKITKRGQNVTFRCDPISEHNRLYWYRQTLGQGPEFLTYFQNEAQLEKSRLLSDRFSAERPKGSFSTLEIQRTEQGDSAMYLCASSYGQGAAYEQYFGPGTRLTVT.

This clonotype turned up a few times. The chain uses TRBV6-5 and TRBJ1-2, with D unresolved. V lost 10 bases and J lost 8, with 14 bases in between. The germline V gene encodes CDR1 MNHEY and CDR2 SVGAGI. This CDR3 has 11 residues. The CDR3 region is CANKGGGGYTF. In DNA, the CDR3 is TGTGCCAACAAAGGTGGCGGAGGCTACACCTTC.

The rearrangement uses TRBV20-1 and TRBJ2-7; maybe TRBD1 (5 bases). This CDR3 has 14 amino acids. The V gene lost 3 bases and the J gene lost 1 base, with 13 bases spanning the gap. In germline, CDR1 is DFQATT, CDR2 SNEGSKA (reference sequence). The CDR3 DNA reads TGCAGTGCTAGTCCCCTGGGGCAGTCCTACGAGCAGTACTTC. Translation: CSASPLGQSYEQYF.

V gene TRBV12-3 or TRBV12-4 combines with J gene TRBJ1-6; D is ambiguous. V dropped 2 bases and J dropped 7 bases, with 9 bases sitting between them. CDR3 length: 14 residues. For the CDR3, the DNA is TGTGCCAGCAGTTTAAGGCCAAAGAATTCACCCCTCCACTTT. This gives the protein CASSLRPKNSPLHF.

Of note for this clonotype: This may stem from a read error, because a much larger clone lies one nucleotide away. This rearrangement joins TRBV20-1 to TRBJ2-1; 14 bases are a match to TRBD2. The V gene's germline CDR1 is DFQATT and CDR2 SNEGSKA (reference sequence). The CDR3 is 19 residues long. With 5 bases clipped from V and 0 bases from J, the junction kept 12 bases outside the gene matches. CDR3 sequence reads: CSAQSSGTSGRGSYNEQFF. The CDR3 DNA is TGCAGTGCTCAATCCTCCGGGACTAGCGGGAGAGGCTCCTACAATGAGCAGTTCTTC.

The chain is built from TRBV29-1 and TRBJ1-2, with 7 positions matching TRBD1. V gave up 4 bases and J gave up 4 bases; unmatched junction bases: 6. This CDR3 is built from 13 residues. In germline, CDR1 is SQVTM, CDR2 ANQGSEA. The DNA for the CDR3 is TGCAGCGTTGCAGGGGGAAGGAGCTATGGCTACACCTTC. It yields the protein CSVAGGRSYGYTF.

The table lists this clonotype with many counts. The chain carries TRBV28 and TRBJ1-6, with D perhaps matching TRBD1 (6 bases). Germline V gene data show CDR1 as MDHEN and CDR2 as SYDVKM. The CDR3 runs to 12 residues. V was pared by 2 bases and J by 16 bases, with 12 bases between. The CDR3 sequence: CASSLMAQGLHF. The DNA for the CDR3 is TGTGCCAGCAGTTTAATGGCACAGGGACTCCACTTT. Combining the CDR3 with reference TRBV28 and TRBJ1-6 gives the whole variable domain DVKVTQSSRYLVKRTGEKVFLECVQDMDHENMFWYRQDPGLGLRLIYFSYDVKMKEKGDIPEGYSVSREKKERFSLILESASTNQTSMYLCASSLMAQGLHFGNGTRLTVT.

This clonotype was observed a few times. The CDR3 spells CASSVGPGGRETQYF. DNA for the CDR3: TGTGCCAGCAGCGTAGGACCGGGAGGCAGAGAGACCCAGTACTTC. The rearrangement uses TRBV9 and TRBJ2-5; 7 bases map to TRBD2. J gave up 4 bases and V 0 bases, and 6 bases lay outside the gene matches. This CDR3 has 15 amino acids. CDR1 and CDR2 from the germline V gene are SGDLS and YYNGEE. The complete variable domain, with remaining parts taken from reference TRBV9 and TRBJ2-5, reads DSGVTQTPKHLITATGQRVTLRCSPRSGDLSVYWYQQSLDQGLQFLIQYYNGEERAKGNILERFSAQQFPDLHSELNLSSLELGDSALYFCASSVGPGGRETQYFGPGTRLLVL.

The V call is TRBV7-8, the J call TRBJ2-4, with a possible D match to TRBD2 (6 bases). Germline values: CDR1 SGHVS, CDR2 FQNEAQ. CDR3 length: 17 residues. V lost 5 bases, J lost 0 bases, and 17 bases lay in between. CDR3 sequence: CASSGSSGRLAKNIQYF. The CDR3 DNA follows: TGTGCCAGCAGCGGCAGTAGCGGTAGATTAGCCAAAAACATTCAGTACTTC.

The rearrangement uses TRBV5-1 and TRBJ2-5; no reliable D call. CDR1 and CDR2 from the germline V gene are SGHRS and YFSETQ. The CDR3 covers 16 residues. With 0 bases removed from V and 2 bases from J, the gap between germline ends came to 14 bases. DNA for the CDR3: TGCGCCAGCAGCTTGGCTATTGGGTTTGGGCAAGAGACCCAGTACTTC. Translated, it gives CASSLAIGFGQETQYF.